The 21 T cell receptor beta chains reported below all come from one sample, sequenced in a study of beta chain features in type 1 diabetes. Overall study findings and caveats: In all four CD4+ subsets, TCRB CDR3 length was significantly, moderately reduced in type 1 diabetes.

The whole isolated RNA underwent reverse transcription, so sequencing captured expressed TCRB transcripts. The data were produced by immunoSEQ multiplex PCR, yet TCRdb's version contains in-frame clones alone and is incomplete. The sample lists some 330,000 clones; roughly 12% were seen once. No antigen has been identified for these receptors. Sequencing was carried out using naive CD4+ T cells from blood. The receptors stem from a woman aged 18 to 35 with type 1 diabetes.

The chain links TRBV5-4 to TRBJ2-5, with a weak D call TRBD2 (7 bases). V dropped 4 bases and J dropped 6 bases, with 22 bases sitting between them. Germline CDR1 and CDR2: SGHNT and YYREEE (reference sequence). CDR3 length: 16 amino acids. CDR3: CASSPRGGGAEKTQYF. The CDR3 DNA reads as TGTGCCAGCAGCCCTAGGGGAGGGGGGGCCGAGAAGACCCAGTACTTC.

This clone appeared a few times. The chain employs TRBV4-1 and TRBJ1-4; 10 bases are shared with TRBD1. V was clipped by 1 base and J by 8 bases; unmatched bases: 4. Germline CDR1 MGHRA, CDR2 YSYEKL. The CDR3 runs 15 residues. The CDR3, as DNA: TGCGCCAGCAGCCAAGGTGGGACAGGGGACGAAAAACTGTTTTTT. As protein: CASSQGGTGDEKLFF.

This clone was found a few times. In DNA, the CDR3 is TGTGCCAGCAGTTTGCCGGGGAAAATAGCCAAAAACATTCAGTACTTC. It specifies CASSLPGKIAKNIQYF. This chain joins TRBV28 and TRBJ2-4; TRBD2 might be the D (5 bases). CDR1 and CDR2 (germline): MDHEN, SYDVKM. Trimming left V 3 bases short and J 0 bases short, with 12 bases between. This CDR3 has 16 residues.

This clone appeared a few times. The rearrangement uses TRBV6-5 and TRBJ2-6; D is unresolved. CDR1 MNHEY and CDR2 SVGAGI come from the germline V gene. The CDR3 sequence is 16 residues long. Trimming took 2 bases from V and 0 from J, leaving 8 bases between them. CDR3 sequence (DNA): TGTGCCAGCAGTTACGGGCTGATCTCTGGGGCCAACGTCCTGACTTTC. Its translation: CASSYGLISGANVLTF.

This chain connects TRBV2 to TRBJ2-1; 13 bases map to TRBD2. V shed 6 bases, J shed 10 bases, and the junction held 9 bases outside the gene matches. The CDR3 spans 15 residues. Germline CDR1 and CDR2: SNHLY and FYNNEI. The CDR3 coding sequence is TGTGCCAGCAGAAAACTAGCGGGAGGGAAGGAGGAGCAGTTCTTC. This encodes CASRKLAGGKEEQFF.

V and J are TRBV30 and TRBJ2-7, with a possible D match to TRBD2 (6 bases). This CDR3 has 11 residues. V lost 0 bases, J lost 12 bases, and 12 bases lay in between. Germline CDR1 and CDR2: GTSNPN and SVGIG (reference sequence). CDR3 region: CAWSVRGDLYF. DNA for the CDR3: TGTGCCTGGAGTGTACGCGGGGATCTGTACTTC. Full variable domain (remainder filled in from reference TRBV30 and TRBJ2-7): SQTIHQWPATLVQPVGSPLSLECTVEGTSNPNLYWYRQAAGRGLQLLFYSVGIGQISSEVPQNLSASRPQDRQFILSSKKLLLSDSGFYLCAWSVRGDLYFGPGTRLTVT.

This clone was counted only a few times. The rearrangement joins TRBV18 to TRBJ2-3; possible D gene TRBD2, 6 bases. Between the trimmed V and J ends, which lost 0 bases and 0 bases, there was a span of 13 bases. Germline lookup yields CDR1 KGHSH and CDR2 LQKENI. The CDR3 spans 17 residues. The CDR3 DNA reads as TGTGCCAGCTCACCACCAGTGGCGGGGAGGAGCACAGATACGCAGTATTTT. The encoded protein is CASSPPVAGRSTDTQYF.

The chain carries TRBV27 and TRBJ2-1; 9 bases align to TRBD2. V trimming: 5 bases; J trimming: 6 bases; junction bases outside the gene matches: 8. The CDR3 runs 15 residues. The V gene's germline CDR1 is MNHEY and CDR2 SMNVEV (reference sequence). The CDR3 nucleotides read TGTGCCAGCAGTCGTAGCGGGGGCATACCCAATGAGCAGTTCTTC. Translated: CASSRSGGIPNEQFF.

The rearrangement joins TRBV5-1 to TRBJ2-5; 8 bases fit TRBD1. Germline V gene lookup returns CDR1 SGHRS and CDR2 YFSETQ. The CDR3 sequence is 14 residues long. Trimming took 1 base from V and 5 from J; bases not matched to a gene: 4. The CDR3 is CASSLPDRGETQYF. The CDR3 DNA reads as TGCGCCAGCAGCTTGCCCGACAGGGGTGAGACCCAGTACTTC.

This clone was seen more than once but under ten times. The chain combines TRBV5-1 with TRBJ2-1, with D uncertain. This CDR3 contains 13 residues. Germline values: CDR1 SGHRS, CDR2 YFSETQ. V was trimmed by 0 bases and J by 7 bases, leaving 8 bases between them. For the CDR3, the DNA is TGCGCCAGCAGCTTGGAACTCCTGAATGAGCAGTTCTTC. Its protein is CASSLELLNEQFF. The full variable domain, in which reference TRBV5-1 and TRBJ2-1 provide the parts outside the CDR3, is KAGVTQTPRYLIKTRGQQVTLSCSPISGHRSVSWYQQTPGQGLQFLFEYFSETQRNKGNFPGRFSGRQFSNSRSEMNVSTLELGDSALYLCASSLELLNEQFFGPGTRLTVL.

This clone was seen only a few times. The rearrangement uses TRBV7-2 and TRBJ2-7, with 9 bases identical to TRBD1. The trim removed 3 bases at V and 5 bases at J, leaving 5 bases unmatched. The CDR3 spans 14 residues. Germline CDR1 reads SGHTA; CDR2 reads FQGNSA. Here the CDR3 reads CASSFRDRVHEQYF. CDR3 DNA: TGTGCCAGCAGCTTCCGGGACAGGGTCCACGAGCAGTACTTC.

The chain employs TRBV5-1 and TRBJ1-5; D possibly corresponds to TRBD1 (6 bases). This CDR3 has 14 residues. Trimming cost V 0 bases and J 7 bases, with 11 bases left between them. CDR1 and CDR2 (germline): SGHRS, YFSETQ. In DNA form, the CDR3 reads TGCGCCAGCAGCTTGGACAGGGAATCACAGCCCCAGCATTTT. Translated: CASSLDRESQPQHF.

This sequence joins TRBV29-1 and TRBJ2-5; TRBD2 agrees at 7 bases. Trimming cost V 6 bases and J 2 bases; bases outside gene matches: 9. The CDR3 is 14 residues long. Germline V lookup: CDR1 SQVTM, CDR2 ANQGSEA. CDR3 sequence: CSVAPSGVQETQYF. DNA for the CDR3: TGCAGCGTAGCACCTAGCGGCGTGCAAGAGACCCAGTACTTC.

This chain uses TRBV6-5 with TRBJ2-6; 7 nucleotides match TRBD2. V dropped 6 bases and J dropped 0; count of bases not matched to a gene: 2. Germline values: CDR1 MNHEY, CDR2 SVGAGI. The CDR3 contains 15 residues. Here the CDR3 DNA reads TGTGCCAGCAGGGGAGGGCCCTCTGGGGCCAACGTCCTGACTTTC. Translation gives CASRGGPSGANVLTF.

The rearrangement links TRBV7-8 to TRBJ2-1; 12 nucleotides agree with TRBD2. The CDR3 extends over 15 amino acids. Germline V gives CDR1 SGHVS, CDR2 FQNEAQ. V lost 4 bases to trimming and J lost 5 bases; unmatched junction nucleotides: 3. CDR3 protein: CASSWTSGTDNEQFF. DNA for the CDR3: TGTGCCAGCAGCTGGACTAGCGGGACCGACAATGAGCAGTTCTTC.

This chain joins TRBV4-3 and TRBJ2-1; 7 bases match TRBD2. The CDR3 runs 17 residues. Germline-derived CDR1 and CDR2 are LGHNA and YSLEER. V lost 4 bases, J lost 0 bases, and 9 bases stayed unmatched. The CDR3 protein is CASSRTLAVSSYNEQFF. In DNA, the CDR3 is TGCGCCAGCAGCCGGACTCTAGCGGTGAGCTCCTACAATGAGCAGTTCTTC.

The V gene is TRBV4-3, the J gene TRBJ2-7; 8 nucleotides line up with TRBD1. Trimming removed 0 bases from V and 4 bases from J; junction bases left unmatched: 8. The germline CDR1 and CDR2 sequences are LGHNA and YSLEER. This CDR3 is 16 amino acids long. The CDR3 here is CASSQEAAGGRYEQYF. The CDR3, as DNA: TGCGCCAGCAGCCAAGAGGCGGCAGGGGGCCGTTACGAGCAGTACTTC.

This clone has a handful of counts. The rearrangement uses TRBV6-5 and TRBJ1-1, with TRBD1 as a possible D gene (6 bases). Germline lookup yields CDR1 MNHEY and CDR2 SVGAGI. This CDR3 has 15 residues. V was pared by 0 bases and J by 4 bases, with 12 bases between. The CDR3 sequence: CASSYSTGLSTEAFF. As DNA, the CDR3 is TGTGCCAGCAGTTACTCTACAGGGTTGTCCACTGAAGCTTTCTTT.

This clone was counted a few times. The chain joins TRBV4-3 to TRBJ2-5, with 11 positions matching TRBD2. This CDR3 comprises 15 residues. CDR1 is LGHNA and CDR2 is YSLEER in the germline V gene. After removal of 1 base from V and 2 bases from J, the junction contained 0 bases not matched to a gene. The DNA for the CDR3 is TGCGCCAGCAGCCAAGGACTAGCGGGACAAGAGACCCAGTACTTC. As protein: CASSQGLAGQETQYF.

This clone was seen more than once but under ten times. CDR3 nucleotides: TGTGCCAGCAGCTTATTGTCTAGCAATGAGCAGTTCTTC. Its translation: CASSLLSSNEQFF. J is TRBJ2-1 and V is TRBV7-2; D is ambiguous. The CDR3 is 13 amino acids. V was pared by 2 bases and J by 6 bases, with 8 bases between. The germline V gene encodes CDR1 SGHTA and CDR2 FQGNSA.

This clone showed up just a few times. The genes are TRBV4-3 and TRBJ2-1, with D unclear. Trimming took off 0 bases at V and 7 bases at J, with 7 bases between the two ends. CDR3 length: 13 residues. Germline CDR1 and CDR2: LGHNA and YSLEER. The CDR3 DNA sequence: TGCGCCAGCAGCCAAGATTCCAGGAATGAGCAGTTCTTC. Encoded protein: CASSQDSRNEQFF.